This T cell receptor (beta chain) was documented in a study of blood T cell repertoires in COVID-19. Trimming took 0 bases from V and 4 from J; bases not matched to a gene: 13. The CDR3 is made up of 18 amino acids. Germline V lookup: CDR1 LGHNA, CDR2 YNFKEQ. The authors' processing: By means of reference gene primer amplification, nucleated cell counts were estimated. The assay was immunoSEQ multiplex PCR, and TCRdb's table has in-frame clones only and misses some. V and J calls and clone size come straight from that table; D and trimming were deduced from the DNA. The data contain around 100,000 clones, 81% of them singletons.

The specimen sequenced was peripheral blood. The sequence was obtained from a man older than 75 with COVID-19, enrolled during active disease. The rearrangement uses TRBV4-2 and TRBJ2-5; TRBD2 agrees at 8 bases. CDR3 protein: CASSQDAAGGRLGETQYF. CDR3 in DNA: TGTGCCAGCAGCCAAGATGCGGCGGGGGGCCGCCTGGGAGAGACCCAGTACTTC.